This T cell receptor beta chain was profiled in a study of OX40 agonist ivuxolimab in advanced cancers. Whole-study findings and limits: Expanded clones belonging to CD8+ T cells outnumbered, on average, those of CD4+.

Profiled with immunoSEQ multiplex PCR; TCRdb holds only in-frame clones, not every one. This table holds roughly 19,000 clones, around 80% found once. Germline CDR1 and CDR2: SGDLS and YYNGEE. The CDR3 extends over 18 amino acids. Trimming shortened V by 3 bases and J by 6 bases, and 24 bases separated the two germline ends. A remark on this clone: No antigen is known for it.

Sample: CD4+ or CD8+ T cells sorted from blood, taken in a trial of the OX40 agonist ivuxolimab. The chain is built from TRBV9 and TRBJ2-2; tentatively, D is TRBD1 or TRBD2 (6 bases each). This receptor was identified in an adult with an advanced solid tumor such as melanoma, head and neck, liver or kidney cancer. This CDR3 reads CASSGNREDKQAAGELFF. Written as DNA, the CDR3 is TGTGCCAGCAGCGGGAACAGGGAGGACAAACAGGCCGCCGGGGAGCTGTTTTTT.